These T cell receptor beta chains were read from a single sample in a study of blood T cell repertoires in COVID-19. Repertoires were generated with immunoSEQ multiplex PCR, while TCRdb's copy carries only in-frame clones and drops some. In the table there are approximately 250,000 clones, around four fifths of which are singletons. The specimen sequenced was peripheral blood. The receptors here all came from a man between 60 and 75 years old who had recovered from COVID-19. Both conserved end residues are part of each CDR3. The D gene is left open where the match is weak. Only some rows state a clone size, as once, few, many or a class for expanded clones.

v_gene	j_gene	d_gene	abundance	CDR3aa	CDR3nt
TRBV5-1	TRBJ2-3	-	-	CASSLEGGSDTQYF	TGCGCCAGCAGCTTGGAAGGGGGTTCAGATACGCAGTATTTT
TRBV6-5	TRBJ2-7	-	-	CASSYVGGSYEQYF	TGTGCCAGCAGTTACGTAGGGGGCTCCTACGAGCAGTACTTC
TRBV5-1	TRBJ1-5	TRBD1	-	CASSLEGAGNQPQHF	TGCGCCAGCAGCTTGGAGGGGGCAGGCAATCAGCCCCAGCATTTT
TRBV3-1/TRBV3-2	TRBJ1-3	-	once	CASSQLQGAGNTIYF	TGTGCCAGCAGCCAATTACAGGGAGCTGGAAACACCATATATTTT
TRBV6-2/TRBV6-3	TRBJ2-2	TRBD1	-	CASSKAGTGGAGELFF	TGTGCCAGCAGTAAGGCCGGGACAGGAGGCGCCGGGGAGCTGTTTTTT
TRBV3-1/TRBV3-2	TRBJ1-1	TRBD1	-	CASSQATGGGTEAFF	TGTGCCAGCAGCCAGGCGACAGGGGGTGGCACTGAAGCTTTCTTT
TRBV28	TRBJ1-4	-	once	CASSPHGSTNEKLFF	TGTGCCAGCAGTCCCCACGGGAGCACGAATGAAAAACTGTTTTTT
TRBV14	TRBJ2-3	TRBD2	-	CASSQDQGLAGGRGTDTQYF	TGTGCCAGCAGCCAAGACCAGGGACTAGCGGGAGGGCGGGGCACAGATACGCAGTATTTT
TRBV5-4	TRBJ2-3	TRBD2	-	CASSLGPAGGDTQYF	TGTGCCAGCAGCTTGGGTCCAGCGGGGGGGGATACGCAGTATTTT
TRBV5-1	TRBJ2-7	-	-	CASSLDRYEQYF	TGCGCCAGCAGCTTAGACAGGTACGAGCAGTACTTC
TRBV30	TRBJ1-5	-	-	CACQGAINQPQHF	TGTGCCTGTCAAGGGGCAATCAATCAGCCCCAGCATTTT
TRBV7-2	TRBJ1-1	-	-	CASSSTAQAYTVTEAFF	TGTGCCAGCAGCTCTACCGCACAGGCCTACACCGTCACTGAAGCTTTCTTT
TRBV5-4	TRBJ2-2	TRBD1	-	CASSPQGGTGELFF	TGTGCCAGCAGCCCACAGGGGGGCACCGGGGAGCTGTTTTTT
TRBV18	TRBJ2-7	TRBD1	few	CASSTRTGAGEQYF	TGTGCCAGCTCAACTAGGACAGGGGCGGGCGAGCAGTACTTC
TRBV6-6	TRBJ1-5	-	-	CASAPPGSNQPQHF	TGTGCCAGCGCACCGCCGGGGTCCAATCAGCCCCAGCATTTT
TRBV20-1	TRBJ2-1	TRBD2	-	CSASSSGSSYNEQFF	TGCAGTGCTAGTAGTAGCGGGAGCTCCTACAATGAGCAGTTCTTC
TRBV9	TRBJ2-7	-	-	CASSTQGRGEQYF	TGTGCCAGCAGCACACAGGGTAGAGGCGAGCAGTACTTC
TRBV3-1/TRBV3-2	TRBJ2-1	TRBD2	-	CASSQGLAGGTYNEQFF	TGTGCCAGCAGCCAGGGACTAGCGGGAGGGACTTACAATGAGCAGTTCTTC
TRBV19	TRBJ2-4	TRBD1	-	CASSPGTALSKNIQYF	TGTGCCAGTAGTCCGGGGACAGCTTTGTCCAAAAACATTCAGTACTTC
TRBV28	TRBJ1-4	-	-	CASSPYRGMGEKLFF	TGTGCCAGCAGCCCCTACCGGGGGATGGGGGAAAAACTGTTTTTT
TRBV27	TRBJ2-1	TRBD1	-	CASNYRGLSGNEQFF	TGTGCCAGCAACTACAGGGGGCTGTCGGGTAATGAGCAGTTCTTC
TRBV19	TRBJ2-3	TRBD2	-	CASSFRRLPAGVTDTQYF	TGTGCCAGTAGCTTCCGCCGCTTACCAGCGGGGGTCACAGATACGCAGTATTTT